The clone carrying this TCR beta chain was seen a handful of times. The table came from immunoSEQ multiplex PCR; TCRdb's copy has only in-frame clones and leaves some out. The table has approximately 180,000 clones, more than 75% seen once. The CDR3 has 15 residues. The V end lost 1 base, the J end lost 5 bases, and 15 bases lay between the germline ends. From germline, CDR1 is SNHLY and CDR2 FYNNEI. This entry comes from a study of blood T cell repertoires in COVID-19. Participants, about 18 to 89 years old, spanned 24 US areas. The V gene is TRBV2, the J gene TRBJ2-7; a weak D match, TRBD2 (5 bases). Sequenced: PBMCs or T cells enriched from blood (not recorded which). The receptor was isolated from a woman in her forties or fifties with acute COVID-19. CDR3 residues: CASSEEERAGNEQYV. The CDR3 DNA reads TGTGCCAGCAGTGAAGAGGAGAGGGCAGGTAACGAGCAGTACGTC.